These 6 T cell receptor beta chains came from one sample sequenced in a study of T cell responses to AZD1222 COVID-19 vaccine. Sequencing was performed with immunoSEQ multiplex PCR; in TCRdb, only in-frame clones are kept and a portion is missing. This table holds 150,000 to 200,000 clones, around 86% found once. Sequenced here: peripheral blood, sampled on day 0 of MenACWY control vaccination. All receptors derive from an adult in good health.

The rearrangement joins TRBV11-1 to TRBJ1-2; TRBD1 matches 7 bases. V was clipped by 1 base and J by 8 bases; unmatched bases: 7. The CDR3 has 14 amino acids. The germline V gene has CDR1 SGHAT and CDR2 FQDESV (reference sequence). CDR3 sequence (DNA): TGTGCCAGCAGCTTAGGAAACAACAGGGGCGGCTACACCTTC. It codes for CASSLGNNRGGYTF.

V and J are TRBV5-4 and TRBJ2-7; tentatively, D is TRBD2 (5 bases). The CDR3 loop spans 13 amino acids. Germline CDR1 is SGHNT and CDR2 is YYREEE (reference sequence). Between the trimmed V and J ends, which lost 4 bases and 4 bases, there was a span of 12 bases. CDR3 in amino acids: CASSLAAQYEQYF. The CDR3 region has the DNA TGTGCCAGCAGCCTAGCAGCCCAATACGAGCAGTACTTC.

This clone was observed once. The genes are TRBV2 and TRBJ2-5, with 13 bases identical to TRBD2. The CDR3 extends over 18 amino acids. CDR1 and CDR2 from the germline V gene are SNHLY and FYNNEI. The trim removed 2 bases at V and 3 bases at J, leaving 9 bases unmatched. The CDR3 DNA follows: TGTGCCAGCAGTGAAAGGGGACTAGCGGGGACGTACAAAGAGACCCAGTACTTC. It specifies CASSERGLAGTYKETQYF.

The DNA for the CDR3 is TGTGCCAGCAGCGAGACAGGGAATCAGCCCCAGCATTTT. It yields the protein CASSETGNQPQHF. This rearrangement joins TRBV6-6 to TRBJ1-5; 7 bases match TRBD1. This CDR3 is built from 13 residues. Germline V CDR1 and CDR2: MNHNY, SVGAGI (reference sequence). V was pared by 6 bases and J by 4 bases, with 3 bases of the junction left unmatched.

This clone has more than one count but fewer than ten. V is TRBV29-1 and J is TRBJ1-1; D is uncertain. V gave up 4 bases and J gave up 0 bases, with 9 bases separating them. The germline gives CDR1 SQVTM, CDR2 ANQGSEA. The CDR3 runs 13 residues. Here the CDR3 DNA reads TGCAGCGTTGTTGGAGTAATGAACACTGAAGCTTTCTTT. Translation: CSVVGVMNTEAFF.

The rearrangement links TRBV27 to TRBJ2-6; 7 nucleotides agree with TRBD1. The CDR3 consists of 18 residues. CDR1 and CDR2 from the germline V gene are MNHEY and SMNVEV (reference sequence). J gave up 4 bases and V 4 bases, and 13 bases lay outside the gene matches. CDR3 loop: CASSSATTGLLGANVLTF. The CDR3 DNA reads TGTGCCAGCAGTTCCGCCACGACAGGGCTGCTCGGGGCCAACGTCCTGACTTTC.